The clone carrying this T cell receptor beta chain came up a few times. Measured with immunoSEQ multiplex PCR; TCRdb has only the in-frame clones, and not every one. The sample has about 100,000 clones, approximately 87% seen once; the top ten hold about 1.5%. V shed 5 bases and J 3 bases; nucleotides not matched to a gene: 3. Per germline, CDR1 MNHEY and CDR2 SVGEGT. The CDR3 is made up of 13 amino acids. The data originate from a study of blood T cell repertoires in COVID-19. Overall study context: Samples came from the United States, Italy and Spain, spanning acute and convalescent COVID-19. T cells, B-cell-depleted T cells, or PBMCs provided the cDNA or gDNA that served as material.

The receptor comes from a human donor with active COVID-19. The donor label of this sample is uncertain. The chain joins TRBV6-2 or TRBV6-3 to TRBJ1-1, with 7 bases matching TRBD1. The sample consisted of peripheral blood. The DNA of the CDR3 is TGTGCCAGCAGTGGGGACAGATACACTGAAGCTTTCTTT. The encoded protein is CASSGDRYTEAFF.